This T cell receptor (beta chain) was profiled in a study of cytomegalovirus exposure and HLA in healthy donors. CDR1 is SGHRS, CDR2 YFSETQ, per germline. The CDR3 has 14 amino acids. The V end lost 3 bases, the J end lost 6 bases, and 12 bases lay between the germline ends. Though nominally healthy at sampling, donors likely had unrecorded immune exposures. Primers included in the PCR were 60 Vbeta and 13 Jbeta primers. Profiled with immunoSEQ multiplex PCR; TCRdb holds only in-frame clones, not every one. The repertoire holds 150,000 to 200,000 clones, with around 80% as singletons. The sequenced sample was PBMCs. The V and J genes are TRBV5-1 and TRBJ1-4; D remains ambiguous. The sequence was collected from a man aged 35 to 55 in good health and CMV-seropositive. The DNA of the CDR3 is TGCGCCAGCAGCTCTGCAGGAGGCCATGAAAAACTGTTTTTT. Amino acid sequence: CASSSAGGHEKLFF.